The present entry profiles one T cell receptor (beta chain) with its context. Sequenced by immunoSEQ multiplex PCR; TCRdb stores in-frame clones only, minus some. The data contain about 470,000 clones, 90% of them seen just once; the ten biggest clones take up approximately 4.5%. These data belong to a study of Ad26.COV2.S vaccination and SARS-CoV-2 variants. Treatment: about 20 received Ad26.COV2.S at low or high dose, single or two shots; about 5 received placebo; per-sample allocation not given. Sampling was done on day 63 after the first vaccine or placebo injection. This Boston cohort included adults aged 18-55 years. V lost 2 bases and J lost 4, with 9 bases in between. CDR3 size: 14 residues. Germline assignment: CDR1 LNHNV and CDR2 YYDKDF (reference sequence).

The sample in question was peripheral blood, obtained in a trial of Ad26.COV2.S vaccine versus placebo. This TCR was recovered from a person aged 18 to 59 who received the Ad26.COV2.S COVID-19 vaccine or a placebo. The J gene is TRBJ1-5, the V gene TRBV15; weak D call: TRBD1 (5 bases). CDR3 sequence reads: CATSRRGHNQPQHF. DNA of the CDR3: TGTGCCACCAGCAGACGAGGACATAATCAGCCCCAGCATTTT.